This TCR beta chain was identified in a study of blood T cell dynamics during melanoma immunotherapy. Background on the study: Patients with metastatic melanoma got pembrolizumab or nivolumab-ipilimumab as first-line care.

Broader study findings: It remained unknown if the driving T cell clones were melanoma-specific.

Worth noting for this clone: Its antigen is not known.

Stated time point: week 3, after first cycle of checkpoint inhibitor. The CDR3 has 13 amino acids. V lost 4 bases to trimming and J lost 2 bases, with 9 bases between them. Germline CDR1 is MNHNY and CDR2 is SVGAGI (reference sequence). Only in-frame clones appear in the TCRdb table, and some are missing; sequencing was by immunoSEQ multiplex PCR. The data contain about 11,000 clones, roughly 84% of them singletons. The receptor comes from a human donor with melanoma. The chain combines TRBV6-6 with TRBJ2-7; D not certain. The sequenced sample was blood, obtained from a patient treated with checkpoint blockade. The CDR3 protein is CASSLGTAYEQYF. The CDR3 nucleotides are TGTGCCAGCAGTTTAGGCACAGCCTACGAGCAGTACTTC.